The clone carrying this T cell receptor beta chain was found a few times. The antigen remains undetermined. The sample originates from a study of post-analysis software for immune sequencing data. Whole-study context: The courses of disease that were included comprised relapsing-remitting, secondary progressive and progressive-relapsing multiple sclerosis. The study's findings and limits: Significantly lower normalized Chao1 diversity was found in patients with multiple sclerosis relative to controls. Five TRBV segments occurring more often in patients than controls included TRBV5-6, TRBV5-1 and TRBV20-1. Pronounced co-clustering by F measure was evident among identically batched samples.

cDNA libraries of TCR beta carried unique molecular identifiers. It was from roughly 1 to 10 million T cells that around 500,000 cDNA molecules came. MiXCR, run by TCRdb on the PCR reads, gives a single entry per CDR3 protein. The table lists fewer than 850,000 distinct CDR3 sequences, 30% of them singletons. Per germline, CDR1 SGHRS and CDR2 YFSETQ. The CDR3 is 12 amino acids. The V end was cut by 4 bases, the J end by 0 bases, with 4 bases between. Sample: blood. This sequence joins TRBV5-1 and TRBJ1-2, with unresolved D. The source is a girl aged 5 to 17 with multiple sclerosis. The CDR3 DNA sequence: TGCGCCAGCAGCGGAGCTAACTATGGCTACACCTTC. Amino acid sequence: CASSGANYGYTF.